The text below deals with one TCR beta chain. Each exposed participant met a COVID-19 case in the 2 weeks preceding study entry. Libraries were prepared by immunoSEQ multiplex PCR; TCRdb keeps only in-frame clonotypes and omits some of them. The sample holds some 320,000 clones; roughly 90% are singletons and the top ten take roughly 3.9%. The sample is drawn from a study of blood T cell repertoires in COVID-19. Turning to the study itself: Some COVID-19 samples were acute and others convalescent; all came from the United States, Italy and Spain.

The ends lost 0 bases at V and 8 bases at J; junction bases unmatched: 6. CDR1 and CDR2 (germline): KGHDR, SFDVKD. This CDR3 contains 16 residues. This sequence joins TRBV24-1 and TRBJ2-1; 10 nucleotides line up with TRBD2. Sequenced sample: PBMCs or T cells enriched from blood (not recorded which). The TCR sequence derives from a woman aged 30 to 39 who had been exposed to COVID-19. The CDR3 sequence: CATSDLGSGGTDEQFF. The CDR3 DNA sequence: TGTGCCACCAGTGATTTGGGTAGCGGGGGGACGGATGAGCAGTTCTTC.